These 21 T cell receptor beta chains were sequenced from one sample in a study of shared clonotypes between healthy human individuals. The assay was immunoSEQ multiplex PCR, and TCRdb's table has in-frame clones only and misses some. Of about 680,000 clones listed, 60% to 75% are singletons. Sequencing was carried out using memory CD4+ T cells sorted from blood. Subset reported: CD45RA-negative fraction. The receptors originated from a woman between 25 and 40 years old in good health.

This clone was seen a handful of times. The CDR3 loop reads CASSFMTSGANVLTF. The CDR3 DNA is TGTGCCAGCAGTTTCATGACCTCTGGGGCCAACGTCCTGACTTTC. This chain links TRBV27 with TRBJ2-6, with unresolved D. The length of the CDR3 is 15 residues. Trimming took 3 bases from V and 0 from J, leaving 6 bases between them. Germline CDR1 MNHEY, CDR2 SMNVEV (reference sequence). The full variable domain, in which reference TRBV27 and TRBJ2-6 provide the parts outside the CDR3, is EAQVTQNPRYLITVTGKKLTVTCSQNMNHEYMSWYRQDPGLGLRQIYYSMNVEVTDKGDVPEGYKVSRKEKRNFPLILESPSPNQTSLYFCASSFMTSGANVLTFGAGSRLTVL.

This chain connects TRBV6-1 to TRBJ2-1; 9 nucleotides align to TRBD2. The CDR3 is made up of 17 amino acids. With 2 bases clipped from V and 0 bases from J, the junction kept 5 bases outside the gene matches. Germline V lookup: CDR1 MNHNS, CDR2 SASEGT. CDR3 coding DNA: TGTGCCAGCAGTGAATATGGTAGCGGGAGCTCCTACAATGAGCAGTTCTTC. Its protein product is CASSEYGSGSSYNEQFF.

This chain uses TRBV29-1 with TRBJ2-2, with 13 bases aligning to TRBD2. The CDR3 runs 14 residues. Germline CDR1 and CDR2: SQVTM and ANQGSEA. V dropped 6 bases and J dropped 6; count of bases not matched to a gene: 4. CDR3 bases: TGCAGCGTGCGGACTAGCGGGAGTTCCGGGGAGCTGTTTTTT. This encodes CSVRTSGSSGELFF.

This clone turned up a few times. The V call is TRBV7-2, the J call TRBJ1-4; possible D gene TRBD1, 5 bases. Trimming stripped 4 bases from V and 7 bases from J, with 13 bases between. Germline assignment: CDR1 SGHTA and CDR2 FQGNSA. This CDR3 contains 14 residues. CDR3 in amino acids: CASSSPAGLEKLFF. The CDR3 DNA follows: TGTGCCAGCAGCTCCCCAGCGGGACTTGAAAAACTGTTTTTT.

The rearrangement uses TRBV6-1 and TRBJ1-2; 8 bases are a match to TRBD1. The CDR3 contains 15 residues. Germline trimming cut 7 bases from V and 3 bases from J; bases unmatched to any gene: 10. CDR1 MNHNS and CDR2 SASEGT come from the germline V gene. DNA of the CDR3: TGTGCCAGCATGTCGGTTACAGGGGGGGACTATGGCTACACCTTC. The encoded protein is CASMSVTGGDYGYTF.

The chain recombines TRBV7-8 with TRBJ2-7, with D uncertain. This CDR3 has 13 amino acids. The V gene's germline CDR1 is SGHVS and CDR2 FQNEAQ. V was trimmed by 7 bases and J by 3 bases, leaving 13 bases between them. The CDR3 coding sequence is TGTGCCAGCACCCCGTTTATAAGCTACGAGCAGTACTTC. The encoded protein is CASTPFISYEQYF.

V is TRBV5-6 and J is TRBJ2-7; TRBD2 matches 11 bases. Germline lookup yields CDR1 SGHDT and CDR2 YYEEEE. V trimming: 4 bases; J trimming: 0 bases; junction bases outside the gene matches: 0. This CDR3 has 14 residues. This CDR3 reads CASSTSGSSYEQYF. The CDR3 coding sequence is TGTGCCAGCAGCACTAGCGGGAGCTCCTACGAGCAGTACTTC.

The V gene is TRBV5-5, the J gene TRBJ2-2; perhaps TRBD2 as D (6 bases). Trimming removed 2 bases at V and 1 base at J, with 12 bases between. The CDR3 is 16 residues long. The germline gives CDR1 SGHKS, CDR2 YYEKEE (reference sequence). CDR3: CASSFGLAMNTGELFF. The DNA for the CDR3 is TGTGCCAGCAGCTTCGGTCTAGCGATGAACACCGGGGAGCTGTTTTTT.

The sample holds a few counts of this clone. The rearrangement links TRBV5-1 to TRBJ2-1, with D unresolved. Germline V CDR1 and CDR2: SGHRS, YFSETQ. The CDR3 runs to 14 residues. The germline V and J ends were trimmed by 0 bases and 8 bases, with 12 bases remaining between them. In nucleotides, the CDR3 is TGCGCCAGCAGCTTGGGCACACTTGGGGATGAGCAGTTCTTC. It encodes CASSLGTLGDEQFF.

The rearrangement joins TRBV28 to TRBJ2-1; TRBD2 might be the D (6 bases). Per germline, CDR1 MDHEN and CDR2 SYDVKM. The length of the CDR3 is 17 residues. Trimming pared 1 base from V and 3 bases from J, leaving 16 bases between. The CDR3 reads CASSLLKGREIYNEQFF. DNA of the CDR3: TGTGCCAGCAGTTTATTAAAAGGACGGGAGATCTACAATGAGCAGTTCTTC.

The chain couples TRBV30 to TRBJ1-4; D is unresolved. The CDR3 contains 14 residues. The germline V and J ends were trimmed by 4 bases and 12 bases, with 21 bases remaining between them. CDR1 is GTSNPN, CDR2 SVGIG, per germline (reference sequence). CDR3 sequence: CAWTSQGPLGELFF. The CDR3, as DNA: TGTGCCTGGACCAGTCAAGGACCTTTAGGAGAACTGTTTTTT.

V and J are TRBV5-1 and TRBJ1-4, with D possibly matching TRBD1 (5 bases). The CDR3 runs 13 residues. Per the germline V gene, CDR1 is SGHRS and CDR2 is YFSETQ. Deletions cut 3 bases from V and 12 bases from J, with 15 bases between. CDR3 amino acids: CASSSDVGTELFF. In DNA, the CDR3 is TGCGCCAGCAGCTCAGACGTGGGGACTGAACTGTTTTTT.

The V call is TRBV6-1, the J call TRBJ2-7; unclear D gene. Germline lookup yields CDR1 MNHNS and CDR2 SASEGT. This CDR3 has 11 residues. V was pared by 4 bases and J by 7 bases, with 8 bases between. CDR3 sequence (DNA): TGTGCCAGCAGTGCCAATCCGGAGCAGTACTTC. It translates to CASSANPEQYF.

The genes are TRBV5-6 and TRBJ1-3, with D uncertain. V gave up 4 bases and J gave up 2 bases, with 22 bases separating them. Germline CDR1 and CDR2: SGHDT and YYEEEE. The CDR3 is 18 residues long. CDR3 region: CASSRGSRQGLAGNTIYF. The CDR3 DNA is TGTGCCAGCAGCAGAGGGTCCCGTCAAGGTTTGGCTGGAAACACCATATATTTT.

This clone was found many times. The CDR3 region has the DNA TGCGCCAGCAGCAAAGGAACCGCGAACACTGAAGCTTTCTTT. This codes for CASSKGTANTEAFF. The chain recombines TRBV5-1 with TRBJ1-1; unclear D gene. Trimming cost V 4 bases and J 1 base, with 11 bases left between them. Germline V gene data show CDR1 as SGHRS and CDR2 as YFSETQ. CDR3 size: 14 residues.

This rearrangement joins TRBV5-4 to TRBJ1-4, with D tentatively TRBD1 (6 bases). CDR3 length: 16 residues. V lost 4 bases and J 7 bases, leaving 20 bases between the germline ends. Germline V CDR1 and CDR2: SGHNT, YYREEE (reference sequence). DNA of the CDR3: TGTGCCAGCAGCCAGGGGCCACCTCCGTTAGGTGAAAAACTGTTTTTT. Translated: CASSQGPPPLGEKLFF.

The V call is TRBV5-1, the J call TRBJ2-7; D perhaps matches TRBD2 (6 bases). The CDR3 covers 15 residues. V gave up 3 bases and J gave up 0 bases, with 13 bases separating them. Germline values: CDR1 SGHRS, CDR2 YFSETQ. For the CDR3, the DNA is TGCGCCAGCAGCTCCTCCGGGACTCTCTCCTACGAGCAGTACTTC. This encodes CASSSSGTLSYEQYF.

On this clone itself: A much larger clone is a single base away; this may be a read error. The same CDR3 can be traced to other DNA sequences in this sample. V is TRBV6-5 and J is TRBJ1-2; D ambiguous. CDR3 size: 14 residues. The V and J ends lost 2 bases and 11 bases respectively, with 18 bases between them. CDR1 and CDR2 from the germline V gene are MNHEY and SVGAGI. CDR3 sequence reads: CASSYDFKRYGYTF. In nucleotides, the CDR3 is TGTGCCAGCAGTTACGATTTTAAACGGTACGGTTACACCTTC.

This chain uses TRBV30 with TRBJ2-5; 11 bases align to TRBD2. Trimming took 3 bases from V and 4 from J; bases not matched to a gene: 1. The germline V gene encodes CDR1 GTSNPN and CDR2 SVGIG (reference sequence). The CDR3 spans 13 residues. The CDR3 DNA reads as TGTGCCTGGAGCACTAGCGGGAGAGAGACCCAGTACTTC. Translating it yields CAWSTSGRETQYF. Full variable domain (rest looked up from reference TRBV30 and TRBJ2-5): SQTIHQWPATLVQPVGSPLSLECTVEGTSNPNLYWYRQAAGRGLQLLFYSVGIGQISSEVPQNLSASRPQDRQFILSSKKLLLSDSGFYLCAWSTSGRETQYFGPGTRLLVL.

Here the CDR3 DNA reads TGTGCCAGCAGCCGGACAGGGGGCATGAATCAGCCCCAGCATTTT. This encodes CASSRTGGMNQPQHF. V is TRBV11-2 and J is TRBJ1-5; 11 bases fit TRBD1. The CDR3 sequence is 15 residues long. The ends lost 5 bases at V and 4 bases at J; junction bases unmatched: 4. CDR1 and CDR2 (germline): SGHAT, FQNNGV.

This clone appeared once. The J gene is TRBJ2-3, the V gene TRBV5-5; D is possibly TRBD2 (6 bases). Germline V gives CDR1 SGHKS, CDR2 YYEKEE (reference sequence). V was pared by 0 bases and J by 2 bases, with 10 bases between. The CDR3 spans 15 residues. Here the CDR3 reads CASSLGREITDTQYF. The CDR3 nucleotides read TGTGCCAGCAGCTTGGGGCGGGAAATCACAGATACGCAGTATTTT.